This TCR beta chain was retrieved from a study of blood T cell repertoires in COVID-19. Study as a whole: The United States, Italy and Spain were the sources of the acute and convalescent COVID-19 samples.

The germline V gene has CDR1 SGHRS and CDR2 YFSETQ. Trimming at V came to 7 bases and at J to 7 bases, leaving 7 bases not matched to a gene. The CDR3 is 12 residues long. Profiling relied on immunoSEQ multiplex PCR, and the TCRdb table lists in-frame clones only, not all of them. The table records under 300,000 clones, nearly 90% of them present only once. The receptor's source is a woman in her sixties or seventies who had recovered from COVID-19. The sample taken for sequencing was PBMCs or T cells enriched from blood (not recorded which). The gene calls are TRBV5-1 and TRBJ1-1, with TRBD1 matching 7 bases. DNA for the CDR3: TGCGCCAGCGCCCGGGACAGAAATGAAGCTTTCTTT. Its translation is CASARDRNEAFF. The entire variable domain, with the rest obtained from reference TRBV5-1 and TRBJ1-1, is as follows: KAGVTQTPRYLIKTRGQQVTLSCSPISGHRSVSWYQQTPGQGLQFLFEYFSETQRNKGNFPGRFSGRQFSNSRSEMNVSTLELGDSALYLCASARDRNEAFFGQGTRLTVV.